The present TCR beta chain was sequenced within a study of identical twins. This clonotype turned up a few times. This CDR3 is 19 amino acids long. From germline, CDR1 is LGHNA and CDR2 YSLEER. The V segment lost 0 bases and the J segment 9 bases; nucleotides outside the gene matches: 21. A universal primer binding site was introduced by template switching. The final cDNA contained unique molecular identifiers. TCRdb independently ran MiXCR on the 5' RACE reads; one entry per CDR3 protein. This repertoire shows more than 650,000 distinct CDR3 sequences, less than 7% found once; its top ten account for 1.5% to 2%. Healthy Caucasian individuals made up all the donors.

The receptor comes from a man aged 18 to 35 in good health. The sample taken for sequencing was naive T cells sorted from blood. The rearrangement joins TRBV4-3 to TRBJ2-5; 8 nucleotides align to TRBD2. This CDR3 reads CASSQDLDSGTTFMEAQYF. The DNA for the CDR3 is TGCGCCAGCAGCCAAGATCTAGATAGCGGGACCACCTTTATGGAGGCCCAGTACTTC.